This TCR beta chain was sequenced in a study of blood T cell repertoires in COVID-19. At the level of the study: Whether acute or convalescent, the COVID-19 samples came from the United States, Italy and Spain. T cells, B-cell-depleted T cells, or PBMCs provided the cDNA or gDNA that served as material.

Authors' analysis steps: Nucleated cell counts were estimated from reference gene primer amplification. Sequencing used immunoSEQ multiplex PCR; TCRdb keeps in-frame clones, though not all of them. The D gene and trimming were derived from the DNA, and the V and J assignments and clone size from that table. The table lists more than 60,000 clones, 80% of them singletons. The germline gives CDR1 LNHDA, CDR2 SQIVND (reference sequence). This CDR3 comprises 13 residues. V lost 7 bases to trimming and J lost 0 bases, with 9 bases between them. The V call is TRBV19, the J call TRBJ1-1; D gene uncertain. This TCR derives from a man in his sixties with active or convalescent COVID-19. Specimen: peripheral blood. CDR3: CASNPRLNTEAFF. The CDR3 nucleotides are TGTGCCAGTAACCCCAGATTGAACACTGAAGCTTTCTTT.